This T cell receptor beta chain was sequenced during a study of blood T cell repertoires in COVID-19. The overall study: The samples span acute and convalescent COVID-19 from the United States, Italy and Spain. Sources were T cells, B-cell-depleted T cells, or PBMCs; the material itself was cDNA or gDNA.

The CDR3 consists of 13 residues. V gave up 3 bases and J gave up 5 bases, with 10 bases separating them. Germline CDR1 reads SGHTA; CDR2 reads FQGNSA. Those enrolled, adults aged roughly 18 to 95 years, came from around 25 US areas. Membership in each cohort depended on participant-reported clinical history. Only in-frame clones appear in the TCRdb table, and some are missing; sequencing was by immunoSEQ multiplex PCR. The table lists fewer than 600,000 clones, 88% of them singletons. The sample comprised PBMCs or T cells enriched from blood (not recorded which). The chain links TRBV7-2 to TRBJ1-1, with D possibly being TRBD1 (5 bases). The clonotype originates from a woman aged 40 to 55 who had recovered from COVID-19. CDR3 loop: CASSFGGTTEAFF. The CDR3, as DNA: TGTGCCAGCAGCTTTGGGGGGACGACTGAAGCTTTCTTT.